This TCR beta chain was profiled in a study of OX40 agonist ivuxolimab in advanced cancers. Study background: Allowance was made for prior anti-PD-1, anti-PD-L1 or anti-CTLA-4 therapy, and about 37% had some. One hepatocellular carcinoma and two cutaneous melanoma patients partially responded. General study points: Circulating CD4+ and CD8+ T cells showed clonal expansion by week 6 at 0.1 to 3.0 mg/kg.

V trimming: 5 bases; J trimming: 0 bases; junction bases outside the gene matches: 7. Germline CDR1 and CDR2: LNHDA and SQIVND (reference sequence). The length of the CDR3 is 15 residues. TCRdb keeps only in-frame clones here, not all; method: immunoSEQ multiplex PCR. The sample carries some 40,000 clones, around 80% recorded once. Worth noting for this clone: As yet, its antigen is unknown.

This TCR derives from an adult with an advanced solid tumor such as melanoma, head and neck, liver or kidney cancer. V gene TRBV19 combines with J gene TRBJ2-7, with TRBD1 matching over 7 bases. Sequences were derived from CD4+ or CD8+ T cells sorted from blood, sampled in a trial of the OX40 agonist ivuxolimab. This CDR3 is CASSLGQASSYEQYF. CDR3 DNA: TGTGCCAGTAGTCTCGGACAGGCGAGCTCCTACGAGCAGTACTTC.